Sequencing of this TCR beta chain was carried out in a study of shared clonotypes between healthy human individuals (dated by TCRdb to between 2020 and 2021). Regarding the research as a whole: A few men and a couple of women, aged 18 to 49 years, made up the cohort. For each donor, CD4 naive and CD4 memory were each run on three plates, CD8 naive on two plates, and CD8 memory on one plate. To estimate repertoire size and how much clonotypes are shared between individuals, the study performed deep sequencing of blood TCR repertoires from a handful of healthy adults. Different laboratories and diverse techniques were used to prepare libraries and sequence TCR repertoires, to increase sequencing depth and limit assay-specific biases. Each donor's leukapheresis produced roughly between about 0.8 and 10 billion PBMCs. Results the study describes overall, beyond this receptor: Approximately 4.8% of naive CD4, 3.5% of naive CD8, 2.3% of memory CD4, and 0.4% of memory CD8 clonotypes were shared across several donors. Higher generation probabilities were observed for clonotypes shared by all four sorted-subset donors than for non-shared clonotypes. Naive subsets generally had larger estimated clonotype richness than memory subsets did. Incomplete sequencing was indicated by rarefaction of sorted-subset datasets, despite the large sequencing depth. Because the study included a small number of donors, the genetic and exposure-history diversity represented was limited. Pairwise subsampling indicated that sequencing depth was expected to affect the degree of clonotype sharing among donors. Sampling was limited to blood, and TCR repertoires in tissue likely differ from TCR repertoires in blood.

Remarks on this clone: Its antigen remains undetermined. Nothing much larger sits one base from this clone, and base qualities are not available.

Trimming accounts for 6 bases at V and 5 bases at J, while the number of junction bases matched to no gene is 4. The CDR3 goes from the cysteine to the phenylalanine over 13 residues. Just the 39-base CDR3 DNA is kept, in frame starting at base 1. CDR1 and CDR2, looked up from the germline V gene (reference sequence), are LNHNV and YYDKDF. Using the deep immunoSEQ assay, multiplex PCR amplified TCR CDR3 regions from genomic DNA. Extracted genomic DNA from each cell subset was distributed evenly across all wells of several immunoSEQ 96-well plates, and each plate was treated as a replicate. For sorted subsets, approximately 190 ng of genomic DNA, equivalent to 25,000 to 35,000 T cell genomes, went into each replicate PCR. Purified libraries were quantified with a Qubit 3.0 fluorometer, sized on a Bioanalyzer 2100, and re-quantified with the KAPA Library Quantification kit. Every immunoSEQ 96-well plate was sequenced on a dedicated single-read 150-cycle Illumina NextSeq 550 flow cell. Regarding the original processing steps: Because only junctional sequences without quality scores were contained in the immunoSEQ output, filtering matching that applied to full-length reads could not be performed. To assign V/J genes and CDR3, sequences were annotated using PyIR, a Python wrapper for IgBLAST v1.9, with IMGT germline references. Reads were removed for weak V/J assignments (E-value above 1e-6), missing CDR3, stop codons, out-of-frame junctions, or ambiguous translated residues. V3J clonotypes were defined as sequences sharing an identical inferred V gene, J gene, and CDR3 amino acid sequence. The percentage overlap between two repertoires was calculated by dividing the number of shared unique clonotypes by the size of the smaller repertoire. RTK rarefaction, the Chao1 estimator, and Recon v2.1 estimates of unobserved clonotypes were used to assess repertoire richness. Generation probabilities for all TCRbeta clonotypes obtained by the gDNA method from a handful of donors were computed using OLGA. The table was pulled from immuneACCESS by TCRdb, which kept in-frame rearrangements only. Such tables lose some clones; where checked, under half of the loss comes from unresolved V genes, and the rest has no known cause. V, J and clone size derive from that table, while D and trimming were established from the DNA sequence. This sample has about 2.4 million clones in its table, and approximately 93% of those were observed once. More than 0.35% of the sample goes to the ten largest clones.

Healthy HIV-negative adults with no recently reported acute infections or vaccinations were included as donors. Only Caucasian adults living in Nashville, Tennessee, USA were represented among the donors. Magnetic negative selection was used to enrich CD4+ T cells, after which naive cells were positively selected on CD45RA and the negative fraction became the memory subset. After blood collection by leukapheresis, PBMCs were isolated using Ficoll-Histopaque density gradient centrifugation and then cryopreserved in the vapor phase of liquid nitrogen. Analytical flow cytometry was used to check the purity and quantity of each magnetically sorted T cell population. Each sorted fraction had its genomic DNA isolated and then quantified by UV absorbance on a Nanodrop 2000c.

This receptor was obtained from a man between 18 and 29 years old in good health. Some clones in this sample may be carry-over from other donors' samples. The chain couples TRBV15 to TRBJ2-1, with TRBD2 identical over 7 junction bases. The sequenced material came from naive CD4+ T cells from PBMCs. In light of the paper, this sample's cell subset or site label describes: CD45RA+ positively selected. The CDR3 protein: CATRALADNEQFF. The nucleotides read TGTGCCACCAGAGCTCTAGCGGACAATGAGCAGTTCTTC.